Presented here are 32 T cell receptor beta chains from one specimen sequenced in a study of T-cell memory formation after mild COVID-19 (dated by TCRdb to the early 2020s). The library was generated by 5' RACE. The listed sequencing device is Illumina NovaSeq 6000. TCRdb reran the public reads through fastp at Q25 and MiXCR, keeping productive beta chains. Duplicate CDR3 protein sequences are folded into a single record with the most common DNA and genes. The sample includes roughly 15,000 distinct CDR3 sequences, with roughly 21% observed a single time. About three fifths of the sample goes to the ten largest clones. The sample comprised PBMCs or a T cell subset sorted from them (not recorded which). The receptors come from a man between 18 and 35 years old who had mild COVID-19 (a few samples of this study predate the infection). The sample titles of this study are shuffled in the database, so cell type and time point are left out; the donor was told from shared clones.

The V call is TRBV7-2, the J call TRBJ2-5; D is unclear. There are 13 residues in the CDR3. V was pared by 8 bases and J by 0 bases, with 10 bases between. Germline assignment: CDR1 SGHTA and CDR2 FQGNSA. The CDR3 region has the DNA TGTGCCAGCCGGAGAACCCACCAAGAGACCCAGTACTTC. It translates to CASRRTHQETQYF.

This clonotype showed up many times. The gene calls are TRBV13 and TRBJ2-3; D unclear. CDR1 is PRHDT and CDR2 is FYEKMQ in the germline V gene (reference sequence). The V end lost 3 bases, the J end lost 0 bases, and 4 bases lay between the germline ends. CDR3 length: 13 amino acids. CDR3: CASSFSSTDTQYF. The CDR3 DNA sequence: TGTGCCAGCAGCTTCTCCAGCACAGATACGCAGTATTTT.

The chain carries TRBV11-2 and TRBJ2-1; the D is unclear. Germline V CDR1 and CDR2: SGHAT, FQNNGV. The CDR3 loop spans 15 amino acids. V lost 4 bases and J lost 6, with 16 bases in between. The CDR3 DNA sequence: TGTGCCAGCAGCTGGAGACAACCCGCCCTCAATGAGCAGTTCTTC. Translated: CASSWRQPALNEQFF.

The chain joins TRBV30 to TRBJ1-2; D uncertain. The V and J ends lost 5 bases and 8 bases respectively, with 21 bases between them. The CDR3 extends over 14 amino acids. Germline lookup yields CDR1 GTSNPN and CDR2 SVGIG (reference sequence). The DNA for the CDR3 is TGTGCCTGGCGGACGGCCCTTCGGGCGGGCGGCTACACCTTC. It is translated as CAWRTALRAGGYTF.

This clonotype was counted many times. The V call is TRBV4-3, the J call TRBJ2-7; D possibly corresponds to TRBD2 (6 bases). Trimming pared 0 bases from V and 6 bases from J, leaving 15 bases between. This CDR3 is 15 amino acids long. Germline loops: CDR1 LGHNA, CDR2 YSLEER. The CDR3 protein is CASSQEGELASEQYF. CDR3 DNA: TGCGCCAGCAGCCAAGAGGGAGAACTAGCAAGCGAGCAGTACTTC.

J is TRBJ2-7 and V is TRBV12-3 or TRBV12-4; D is possibly TRBD1 or TRBD2 (5 bases each). The CDR3 totals 15 residues. Trimming took 5 bases from V and 7 from J, leaving 21 bases between them. CDR3 nucleotide sequence: TGTGCCAGCAGTCTCGGCCCCGGGACCGTGGGAGAGCAGTACTTC. Protein product: CASSLGPGTVGEQYF.

This clonotype appeared many times. The rearrangement joins TRBV7-3 to TRBJ2-1, with 9 nucleotides matching TRBD2. CDR1 is SGHTA, CDR2 FQGTGA, per germline. V lost 5 bases to trimming and J lost 7 bases; unmatched junction nucleotides: 9. The CDR3 runs 15 residues. In nucleotides, the CDR3 is TGTGCCAGCAGCCCCCTGGCGGGGGGGCTGAATGAGCAGTTCTTC. Translated: CASSPLAGGLNEQFF.

In its sample, this clonotype was seen many times. V and J are TRBV6-5 and TRBJ2-2; a weak D match, TRBD1 (6 bases). The CDR3 is 13 amino acids. Germline assignment: CDR1 MNHEY and CDR2 SVGAGI. V gave up 1 base and J gave up 7 bases, with 7 bases separating them. This chain's CDR3 is CASSYWTDGELFF. Here the CDR3 DNA reads TGTGCCAGCAGTTACTGGACAGACGGGGAGCTGTTTTTT.

This clonotype was seen at least ten times. The CDR3 DNA is TGCAGTGCTAGTAGGAGTCAAGAGACCCAGTACTTC. Its protein is CSASRSQETQYF. The genes are TRBV20-1 and TRBJ2-5; D is uncertain. The CDR3 is made up of 12 amino acids. The germline gives CDR1 DFQATT, CDR2 SNEGSKA (reference sequence). Between the trimmed V and J ends, which lost 3 bases and 2 bases, there was a span of 7 bases.

This clonotype was seen ten or more times. The rearrangement joins TRBV5-1 to TRBJ2-4; no clear D gene. CDR1 and CDR2 from the germline V gene are SGHRS and YFSETQ. The CDR3 is 15 amino acids. The V gene lost 4 bases and the J gene lost 0 bases, with 11 bases spanning the gap. The CDR3 loop reads CASSRHPLAKNIQYF. The CDR3 region has the DNA TGCGCCAGCAGCCGTCACCCCCTAGCCAAAAACATTCAGTACTTC.

This clonotype was detected ten times or more. The J gene is TRBJ1-5, the V gene TRBV6-2 or TRBV6-3; TRBD1 agrees at 8 bases. V was pared by 9 bases and J by 4 bases, with 11 bases of the junction left unmatched. CDR3 length: 15 residues. Germline V gene data show CDR1 as MNHEY and CDR2 as SVGEGT. The DNA for the CDR3 is TGTGCCAGTCTCGGACAGGGCCGAGGTAATCAGCCCCAGCATTTT. Translated, it gives CASLGQGRGNQPQHF.

This clonotype was found many times. The rearrangement uses TRBV9 and TRBJ1-3, with TRBD1 matching over 7 bases. The CDR3 sequence is 14 residues long. Germline-derived CDR1 and CDR2 are SGDLS and YYNGEE. Unmatched junction bases numbered 5, after V lost 4 bases and J lost 4 bases. The CDR3 DNA follows: TGTGCCAGCAGCCCCCAGGGGGGGGGAAACACCATATATTTT. Its protein is CASSPQGGGNTIYF. The full variable domain, with the rest looked up from reference TRBV9 and TRBJ1-3, is DSGVTQTPKHLITATGQRVTLRCSPRSGDLSVYWYQQSLDQGLQFLIQYYNGEERAKGNILERFSAQQFPDLHSELNLSSLELGDSALYFCASSPQGGGNTIYFGEGSWLTVV.

This clonotype was picked up a small number of times. The chain links TRBV11-2 to TRBJ2-5; 7 bases match TRBD2. Germline trimming cut 4 bases from V and 0 bases from J; bases unmatched to any gene: 8. The CDR3 contains 16 residues. Germline values: CDR1 SGHAT, CDR2 FQNNGV. The DNA of the CDR3 is TGTGCCAGCAGCTCGCCCTTGGGAGGGCACCAAGAGACCCAGTACTTC. This translates into CASSSPLGGHQETQYF. Full variable domain (rest looked up from reference TRBV11-2 and TRBJ2-5): EAGVAQSPRYKIIEKRQSVAFWCNPISGHATLYWYQQILGQGPKLLIQFQNNGVVDDSQLPKDRFSAERLKGVDSTLKIQPAKLEDSAVYLCASSSPLGGHQETQYFGPGTRLLVL.

This clonotype was seen ten or more times. The chain uses TRBV20-1 and TRBJ2-7, with 9 nucleotides matching TRBD1. The CDR3 loop spans 18 amino acids. Germline CDR1 is DFQATT and CDR2 is SNEGSKA (reference sequence). Trimming at V came to 1 base and at J to 0 bases, leaving 13 bases not matched to a gene. The DNA of the CDR3 is TGCAGTGCTAGAGGAAGCCATCCCGGGACAGGGTTCTCCTACGAGCAGTACGTC. It codes for CSARGSHPGTGFSYEQYV.

At least ten counts were recorded for this clonotype. The CDR3 DNA sequence: TGTGCCAGCAGCTTGCCCGACAGGGAGGATACGCAGTATTTT. This translates into CASSLPDREDTQYF. The genes are TRBV5-4 and TRBJ2-3, with 7 bases that match TRBD1. This CDR3 region has 14 residues. V dropped 1 base and J dropped 6; count of bases not matched to a gene: 5. Looked up from germline, CDR1 is SGHNT and CDR2 is YYREEE (reference sequence).

The chain employs TRBV19 and TRBJ1-1, with TRBD1 matching 8 bases. The germline V gene encodes CDR1 LNHDA and CDR2 SQIVND (reference sequence). The J segment lost 3 bases and the V segment lost 3 bases, leaving 9 bases of the junction unmatched. The CDR3 is 16 residues long. The CDR3 DNA reads TGTGCCAGTAGTATCGACAGGGGTTGGGCGGACACTGAAGCTTTCTTT. It encodes CASSIDRGWADTEAFF.

This clonotype has just a few counts. The V call is TRBV12-3 or TRBV12-4, the J call TRBJ1-6; D may be TRBD1 (5 bases). The CDR3 runs to 16 residues. V gave up 6 bases and J gave up 4 bases, with 16 bases separating them. DNA for the CDR3: TGTGCCAGCAGCAAACCGGGACCCAGGTATAATTCACCCCTCCACTTT. It specifies CASSKPGPRYNSPLHF.

This rearrangement joins TRBV15 to TRBJ2-1; D not certain. This CDR3 has 12 residues. Per germline, CDR1 LNHNV and CDR2 YYDKDF (reference sequence). Deletions cut 0 bases from V and 7 bases from J, with 4 bases between. CDR3: CATSRDLNEQFF. The CDR3 DNA reads as TGTGCCACCAGCAGAGATTTGAATGAGCAGTTCTTC. The complete variable domain, with remaining parts taken from reference TRBV15 and TRBJ2-1, reads DAMVIQNPRYQVTQFGKPVTLSCSQTLNHNVMYWYQQKSSQAPKLLFHYYDKDFNNEADTPDNFQSRRPNTSFCFLDIRSPGLGDTAMYLCATSRDLNEQFFGPGTRLTVL.

This clonotype was seen ten or more times. The chain uses TRBV9 and TRBJ2-1, with 13 nucleotides matching TRBD2. The CDR3 is 16 residues long. CDR1 and CDR2 (germline): SGDLS, YYNGEE. Trimming cost V 2 bases and J 9 bases; bases outside gene matches: 8. CDR3 sequence: CASSVGLAGAPGEQFF. The CDR3 bases are TGTGCCAGCAGCGTCGGACTAGCGGGGGCCCCGGGTGAGCAGTTCTTC.

This clonotype was seen at least ten times. The CDR3: CASSQVYGQDRVGNTIYF. The CDR3 region has the DNA TGCGCCAGCAGCCAAGTATACGGTCAAGACAGGGTCGGAAACACCATATATTTT. This chain uses TRBV4-1 with TRBJ1-3, with 7 bases identical to TRBD1. This CDR3 has 18 residues. V lost 1 base, J lost 4 bases, and 13 bases stayed unmatched. Germline V gene data show CDR1 as MGHRA and CDR2 as YSYEKL.

This clonotype came up many times. The chain combines TRBV29-1 with TRBJ1-2; D unresolved. Germline assignment: CDR1 SQVTM and CDR2 ANQGSEA. This CDR3 contains 13 residues. V shed 0 bases and J shed 5 bases, with 10 bases lying between them. The CDR3 loop is CSVEDRKIYGYTF. In nucleotides, the CDR3 is TGCAGCGTTGAAGATCGTAAGATTTATGGCTACACCTTC.

The J gene is TRBJ2-7, the V gene TRBV29-1; D is perhaps TRBD1 (5 bases). Per germline, CDR1 SQVTM and CDR2 ANQGSEA. The V gene lost 5 bases and the J gene lost 6 bases, with 11 bases spanning the gap. The CDR3 consists of 11 residues. CDR3 DNA: TGCAGCGTTACTCTAGGGGCCGAGCAGTACTTC. Its translation: CSVTLGAEQYF.

This clonotype showed up many times. This rearrangement joins TRBV7-7 to TRBJ2-1; 8 bases align to TRBD2. V lost 5 bases to trimming and J lost 5 bases; unmatched junction nucleotides: 17. This CDR3 comprises 18 residues. Looked up from germline, CDR1 is SSHAT and CDR2 is FNYEAQ (reference sequence). Here the CDR3 DNA reads TGTGCCAGCAGCCGCCACCCCGGGGGGGCCTATCTGAACAATGAGCAGTTCTTC. It yields the protein CASSRHPGGAYLNNEQFF.

This clonotype came up many times. J is TRBJ1-1 and V is TRBV9; no clear D. In germline, CDR1 is SGDLS, CDR2 YYNGEE. The CDR3 length is 15 residues. V was cut by 0 bases and J by 2 bases, with 11 bases left in between. CDR3 loop: CASSVVAGFNTEAFF. CDR3 nucleotide sequence: TGTGCCAGCAGCGTAGTAGCAGGATTTAACACTGAAGCTTTCTTT.

The rearrangement joins TRBV7-9 to TRBJ2-5; 9 positions agree with TRBD1. Trimming cost V 6 bases and J 3 bases; bases outside gene matches: 2. The length of the CDR3 is 13 residues. Germline CDR1 is SEHNR and CDR2 is FQNEAQ (reference sequence). DNA for the CDR3: TGTGCCAGCAGGTGGACAGGGGAAGAGACCCAGTACTTC. Protein: CASRWTGEETQYF.

V usage is TRBV2 and J usage is TRBJ1-6; the D gene is possibly TRBD1 (6 bases). The CDR3 spans 14 residues. Deletions cut 3 bases from V and 8 bases from J, with 11 bases between. Germline CDR1 and CDR2: SNHLY and FYNNEI. CDR3 nucleotide sequence: TGTGCCAGCAGTGAGGCAGGGGCGGATTCACCCCTCCACTTT. It translates to CASSEAGADSPLHF.

The sample holds many counts of this clonotype. The chain is built from TRBV10-3 and TRBJ2-5, with D hard to call. The V gene's germline CDR1 is ENHRY and CDR2 SYGVKD. This CDR3 has 14 residues. Trimming shortened V by 6 bases and J by 4 bases, and 15 bases separated the two germline ends. The CDR3 DNA follows: TGTGCCATCAGCCTGACGCCACCGGGAGAGACCCAGTACTTC. Residues: CAISLTPPGETQYF.

This clonotype appeared many times. The chain uses TRBV6-5 and TRBJ2-5; 9 bases fit TRBD1. Trimming cost V 1 base and J 1 base; bases outside gene matches: 1. The CDR3 is made up of 15 amino acids. CDR1 and CDR2 from the germline V gene are MNHEY and SVGAGI. The CDR3 nucleotides are TGTGCCAGCAGTTACTGGGACAGGGCCCAAGAGACCCAGTACTTC. It codes for CASSYWDRAQETQYF.

This clonotype has only a few counts. The chain is built from TRBV19 and TRBJ1-3; D is unclear. V was shortened by 6 bases and J by 0 bases, with 6 bases between the two germline ends. The CDR3 spans 13 residues. Germline CDR1 reads LNHDA; CDR2 reads SQIVND (reference sequence). In DNA form, the CDR3 reads TGTGCCAGTAGCGTTGGCTCTGGAAACACCATATATTTT. The encoded protein is CASSVGSGNTIYF.

The chain links TRBV12-3 or TRBV12-4 to TRBJ2-3; 11 bases map to TRBD1. J lost 0 bases, V lost 3 bases, and 2 bases had no gene match. CDR3 size: 16 residues. CDR3 region: CASSFGTGGSTDTQYF. CDR3 DNA sequence: TGTGCCAGCAGTTTCGGGACAGGGGGTAGCACAGATACGCAGTATTTT.

There are many counts of this clonotype. The rearrangement joins TRBV6-4 to TRBJ1-1; maybe TRBD1 (6 bases). Germline values: CDR1 MRHNA, CDR2 SNTAGT. V gave up 0 bases and J gave up 1 base, with 12 bases separating them. The length of the CDR3 is 16 residues. The CDR3 coding sequence is TGTGCCAGCAGTGACTCAAGTGTAGGGGGGAACACTGAAGCTTTCTTT. Protein sequence: CASSDSSVGGNTEAFF.

The rearrangement joins TRBV4-1 to TRBJ2-1, with 11 bases that match TRBD2. The CDR3 runs 17 residues. Germline V gene data show CDR1 as MGHRA and CDR2 as YSYEKL. Unmatched junction bases numbered 12, after V lost 4 bases and J lost 7 bases. CDR3 region: CASSRGGLAALGNEQFF. Here the CDR3 DNA reads TGCGCCAGCAGCCGAGGGGGACTAGCGGCCCTAGGTAATGAGCAGTTCTTC.